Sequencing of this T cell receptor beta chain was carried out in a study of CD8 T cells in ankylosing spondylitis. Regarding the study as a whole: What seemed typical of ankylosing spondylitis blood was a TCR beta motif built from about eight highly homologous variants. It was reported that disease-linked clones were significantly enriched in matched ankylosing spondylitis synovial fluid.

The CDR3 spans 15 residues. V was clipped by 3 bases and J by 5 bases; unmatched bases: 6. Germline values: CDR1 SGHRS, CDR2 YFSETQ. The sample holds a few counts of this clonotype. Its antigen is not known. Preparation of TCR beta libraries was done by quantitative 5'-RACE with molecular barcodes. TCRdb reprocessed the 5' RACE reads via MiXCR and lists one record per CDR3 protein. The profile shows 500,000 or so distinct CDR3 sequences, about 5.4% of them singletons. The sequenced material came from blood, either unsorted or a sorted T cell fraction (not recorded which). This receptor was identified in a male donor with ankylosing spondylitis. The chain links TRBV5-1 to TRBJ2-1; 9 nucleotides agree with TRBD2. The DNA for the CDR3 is TGCGCCAGCAGCTCGACTAGCGGAAGACACAATGAGCAGTTCTTC. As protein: CASSSTSGRHNEQFF.